Included here is one T cell receptor beta chain sequence, with context. Its antigen is undetermined. This sample is drawn from a study of shared clonotypes between healthy human individuals. Findings of the study overall: Though the depth was large, rarefaction showed that sorted-subset sequencing was incomplete.

The CDR3 contains 16 residues. Trimming took off 0 bases at V and 4 bases at J, with 14 bases between the two ends. The V gene's germline CDR1 is SGHRS and CDR2 YFSETQ. Running of the assay took place at deep level. Clones were sequenced by immunoSEQ multiplex PCR, and TCRdb holds only the in-frame ones, with some missing. The sample has about 1.1 million clones, about 72% seen once. This clonotype was obtained from a young man in good health. Some clones in this sample may be carry-over from other donors' samples. The specimen sequenced was memory CD4+ T cells from PBMCs. Documented subset: CD45RA-negative fraction. This chain connects TRBV5-1 to TRBJ1-3; possible D gene TRBD1, 6 bases. CDR3 in amino acids: CASSLVQGVDGNTIYF. The DNA of the CDR3 is TGCGCCAGCAGCTTGGTACAGGGAGTAGACGGAAACACCATATATTTT.